A single T cell receptor beta chain is shown here with its context. Its antigen remains undetermined. No quality values exist for individual bases; no much larger clone is one base distant. Donors formed part of the validation cohort, which comprised 120 subjects and was distinct from the first cohort of 670 or so subjects. The data belong to a study of cytomegalovirus exposure and HLA in healthy donors (dated by TCRdb to between 2016 and 2019). For the wider study: According to a later analysis, the approximately 120 validation repertoires were produced on the same platform as the approximately 600 repertoires of the first cohort. To predict cytomegalovirus infection status, the study combined high-throughput TCR immunosequencing, statistical association of individual TCRs with disease status, and machine learning. Along with the 666-subject first cohort, a separate validation cohort of roughly 110 different subjects was used. The study was designed to test whether signatures of past pathogen exposure could be identified by cataloging public T cell receptors. General study outcomes and caveats: A few of the identified cytomegalovirus-associated TCR beta chains were confirmed in vitro to be specific for cytomegalovirus antigens. In the study, around 150 TCR beta chains were listed as associated with cytomegalovirus. The classifier was reported to diagnose cytomegalovirus status with high specificity and sensitivity in both the original cohort and the validation cohort. According to the authors, the approach could potentially be generalized to other disease states and immunological phenotypes. While some public TCRs were present in many individuals, most TCR sequences turned up only very rarely across donors. All 120 or so repertoires were used to score co-occurrence in the validation cohort in a later analysis, because that analysis had no HLA typing for the cohort. In a later analysis, TCRs clustered in the first cohort were found to also tend to co-occur in the roughly 110 validation repertoires, with over 90% of cluster scores above 0.

Library generation was performed with the immunoSEQ multiplex PCR assay. From the authors' description of their analysis: To diagnose cytomegalovirus status from the catalog of TCR beta chain sequences, a statistical classification framework was built. Entries here come from immuneACCESS through TCRdb and include only in-frame sequences with V and J called. Some clones fail to appear in such tables; in the studies checked, an unresolved V gene covers under half of the shortfall, and the cause of the remainder is unknown. Clone size and V and J calls were adopted from that table, with D and trimming inferred from the DNA. For this sample there are approximately 150,000 clones; about nine tenths appear just once. About 0.64% of the sample lies in the top ten. V gives up 2 bases and J gives up 5 bases, and the segment between their germline ends measures 18 bases. CDR1 and CDR2 are drawn from the germline V gene: SGHVS, FQNEAQ. Measured from the cysteine to the phenylalanine, the CDR3 is 16 residues long. The retained sequence is limited to the CDR3, 48 bases, with the frame set at the first base.

This TCR derives from a man aged 18-30 years in good health and CMV-seronegative. Sequenced material: PBMCs. The chain is assembled from TRBV7-8 and TRBJ1-2, with an unclear D gene assignment. The DNA sequence follows: TGTGCCAGCAGCTTATTTGGCGGCGTCCGGGAATATGGCTACACCTTC. Translated, it reads CASSLFGGVREYGYTF.